This TCR beta chain comes out of a study of shared clonotypes between healthy human individuals. Findings and limits, study-wide: Naive subsets, compared against memory subsets, generally had larger estimated richness values. Generation of non-shared clonotypes was less probable than generation of clonotypes shared by all four donors. Several donors held 4.5% to 5% of naive CD4 clonotypes in common.

Naive CD8 cells, CD45RO-negative and positively selected for CCR7, excluded terminally differentiated effector memory CD45RA+ cells. Per the original methods: Junction-only immunoSEQ sequences carried no quality scores, so filtering differed. Produced via immunoSEQ multiplex PCR; TCRdb's table is partial and in-frame only. The V and J calls and clone size were taken over from that table, and D and trimming were inferred from the DNA. The sample includes about 750,000 clones, around 93% of them seen just once. This clone has just one count. The antigen is not known. Per germline, CDR1 SEHNR and CDR2 FQNEAQ (reference sequence). This CDR3 has 17 residues. Trimming cost V 5 bases and J 0 bases, with 19 bases left between them.

The sequence derives from a man under 40 in good health. Sequencing was carried out using naive CD8+ T cells sorted from blood. This rearrangement joins TRBV7-9 to TRBJ1-1; possible D gene TRBD1, 6 bases. CDR3 sequence (DNA): TGTGCCAGCAGCCGAACCCCAGGGGATCGAATGAACACTGAAGCTTTCTTT. Amino acids: CASSRTPGDRMNTEAFF.